This T cell receptor beta chain was identified in a study of response to subunit inactivated influenza vaccine. V shed 0 bases and J shed 5 bases, with 9 bases lying between them. There are 14 residues in the CDR3. Looked up from germline, CDR1 is SGHKS and CDR2 is YYEKEE (reference sequence). Via MiXCR, TCRdb re-called the RT-PCR reads, giving one row per CDR3 protein. The sample has roughly 650,000 distinct CDR3 sequences; 12% to 15% are singletons. This clonotype was recorded a few times. The sequencing here drew on PBMCs from blood, taken 14 days before vaccination. The sequence was collected from a man between 45 and 60 years old who received an inactivated influenza vaccine. The rearrangement uses TRBV5-5 and TRBJ1-5; weak D call: TRBD1 (5 bases). The CDR3 loop reads CASSLGWGDQPQHF. The DNA for the CDR3 is TGTGCCAGCAGCTTGGGATGGGGGGATCAGCCCCAGCATTTT.